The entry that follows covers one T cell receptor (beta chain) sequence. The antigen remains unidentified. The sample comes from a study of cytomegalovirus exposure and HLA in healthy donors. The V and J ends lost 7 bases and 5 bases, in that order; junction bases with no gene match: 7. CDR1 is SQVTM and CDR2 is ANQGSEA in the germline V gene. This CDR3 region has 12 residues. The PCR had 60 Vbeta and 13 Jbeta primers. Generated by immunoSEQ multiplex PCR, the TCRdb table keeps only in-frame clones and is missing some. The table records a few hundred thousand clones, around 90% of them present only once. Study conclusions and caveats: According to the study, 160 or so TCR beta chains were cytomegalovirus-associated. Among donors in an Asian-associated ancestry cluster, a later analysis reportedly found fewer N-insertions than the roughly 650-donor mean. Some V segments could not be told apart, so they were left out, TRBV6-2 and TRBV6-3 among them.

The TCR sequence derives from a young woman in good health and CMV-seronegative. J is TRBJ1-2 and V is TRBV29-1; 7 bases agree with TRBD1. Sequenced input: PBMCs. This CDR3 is CSALGQTYGYTF. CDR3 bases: TGCAGCGCCCTGGGACAGACTTATGGCTACACCTTC.